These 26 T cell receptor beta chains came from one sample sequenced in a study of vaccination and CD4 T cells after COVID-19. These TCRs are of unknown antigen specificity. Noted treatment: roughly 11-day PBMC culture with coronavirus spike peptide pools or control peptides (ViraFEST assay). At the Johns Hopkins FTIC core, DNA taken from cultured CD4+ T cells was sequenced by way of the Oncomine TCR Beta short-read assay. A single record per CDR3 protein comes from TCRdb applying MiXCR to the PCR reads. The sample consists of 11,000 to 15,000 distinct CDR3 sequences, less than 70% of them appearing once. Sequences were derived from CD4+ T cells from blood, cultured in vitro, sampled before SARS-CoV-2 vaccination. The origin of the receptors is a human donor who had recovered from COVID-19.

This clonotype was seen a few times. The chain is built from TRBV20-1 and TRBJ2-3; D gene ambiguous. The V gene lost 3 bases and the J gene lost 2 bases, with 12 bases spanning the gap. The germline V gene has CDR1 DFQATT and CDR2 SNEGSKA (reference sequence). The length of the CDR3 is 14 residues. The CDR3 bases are TGCAGTGCTAGGGCCCCGTGGAACACAGATACGCAGTATTTT. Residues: CSARAPWNTDTQYF.

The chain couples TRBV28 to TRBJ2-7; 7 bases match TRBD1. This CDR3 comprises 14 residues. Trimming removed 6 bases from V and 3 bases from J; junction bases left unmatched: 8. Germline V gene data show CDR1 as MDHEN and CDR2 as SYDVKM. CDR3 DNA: TGTGCCAGCAGCCGGACAGGCCAGTTCTACGAGCAGTACTTC. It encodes CASSRTGQFYEQYF. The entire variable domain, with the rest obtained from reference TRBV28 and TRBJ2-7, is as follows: DVKVTQSSRYLVKRTGEKVFLECVQDMDHENMFWYRQDPGLGLRLIYFSYDVKMKEKGDIPEGYSVSREKKERFSLILESASTNQTSMYLCASSRTGQFYEQYFGPGTRLTVT.

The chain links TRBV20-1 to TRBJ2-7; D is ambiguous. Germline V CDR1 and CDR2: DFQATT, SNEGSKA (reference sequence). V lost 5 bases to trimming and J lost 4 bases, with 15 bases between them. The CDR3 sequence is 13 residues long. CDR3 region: CSAGAPPLYEQYF. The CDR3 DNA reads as TGCAGTGCTGGAGCACCCCCTTTATACGAGCAGTACTTC.

The CDR3 is CASSESEGANYGYTF. The DNA for the CDR3 is TGTGCCAGCAGTGAATCCGAGGGAGCTAACTATGGCTACACCTTC. V usage is TRBV25-1 and J usage is TRBJ1-2; D ambiguous. CDR1 MGHDK and CDR2 SYGVNS come from the germline V gene. Trimming removed 1 base at V and 0 bases at J, with 9 bases between. The CDR3 covers 15 residues.

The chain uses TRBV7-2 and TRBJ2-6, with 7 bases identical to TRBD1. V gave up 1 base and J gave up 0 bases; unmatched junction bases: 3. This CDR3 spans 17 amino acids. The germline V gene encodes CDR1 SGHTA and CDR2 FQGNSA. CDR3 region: CASSLGAGGSGANVLTF. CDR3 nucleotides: TGTGCCAGCAGCTTAGGGGCAGGGGGCTCTGGGGCCAACGTCCTGACTTTC.

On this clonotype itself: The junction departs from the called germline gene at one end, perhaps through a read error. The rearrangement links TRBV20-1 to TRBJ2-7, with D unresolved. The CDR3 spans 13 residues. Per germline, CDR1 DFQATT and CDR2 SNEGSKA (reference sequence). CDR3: CSARDPPTDEQYF. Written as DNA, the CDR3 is TGCAGCGCTAGAGACCCACCCACGGACGAGCAGTACTTC.

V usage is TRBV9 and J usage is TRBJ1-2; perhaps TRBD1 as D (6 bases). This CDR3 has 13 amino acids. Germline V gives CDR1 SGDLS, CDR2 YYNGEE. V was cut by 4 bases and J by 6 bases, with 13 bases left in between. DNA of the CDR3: TGTGCCAGCAGCACGCTTGGGGGGCATGGCTACACCTTC. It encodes CASSTLGGHGYTF.

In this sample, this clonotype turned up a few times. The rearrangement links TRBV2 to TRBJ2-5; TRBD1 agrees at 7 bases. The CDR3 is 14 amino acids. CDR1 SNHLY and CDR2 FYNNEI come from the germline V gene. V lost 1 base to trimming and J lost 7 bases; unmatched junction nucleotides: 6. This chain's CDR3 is CASSEGDRVGTQYF. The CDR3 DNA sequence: TGTGCCAGCAGTGAAGGAGACAGGGTCGGGACCCAGTACTTC.

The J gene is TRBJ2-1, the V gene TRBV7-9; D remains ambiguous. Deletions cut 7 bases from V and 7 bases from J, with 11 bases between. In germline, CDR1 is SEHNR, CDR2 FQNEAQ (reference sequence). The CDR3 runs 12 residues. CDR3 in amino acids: CASTLSRNEQFF. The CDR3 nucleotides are TGTGCCAGCACCCTCAGCCGTAATGAGCAGTTCTTC.

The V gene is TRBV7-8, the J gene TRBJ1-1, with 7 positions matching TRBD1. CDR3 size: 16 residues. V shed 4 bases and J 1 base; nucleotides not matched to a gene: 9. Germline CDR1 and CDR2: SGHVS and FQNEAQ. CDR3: CASSYQTGRPNTEAFF. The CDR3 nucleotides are TGTGCCAGCAGCTACCAGACAGGGCGGCCGAACACTGAAGCTTTCTTT.

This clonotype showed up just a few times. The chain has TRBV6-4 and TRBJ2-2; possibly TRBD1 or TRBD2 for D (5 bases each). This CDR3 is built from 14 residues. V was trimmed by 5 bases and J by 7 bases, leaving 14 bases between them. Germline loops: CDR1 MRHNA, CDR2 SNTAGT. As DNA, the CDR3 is TGTGCCAGCAGTCCGGGACCTTCGATCGGGGAGCTGTTTTTT. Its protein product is CASSPGPSIGELFF.

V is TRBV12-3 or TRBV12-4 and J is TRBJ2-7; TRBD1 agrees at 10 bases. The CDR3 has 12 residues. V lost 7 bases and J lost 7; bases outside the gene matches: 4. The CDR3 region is CASIGQGGEQYF. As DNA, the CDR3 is TGTGCCAGCATTGGACAGGGGGGGGAGCAGTACTTC.

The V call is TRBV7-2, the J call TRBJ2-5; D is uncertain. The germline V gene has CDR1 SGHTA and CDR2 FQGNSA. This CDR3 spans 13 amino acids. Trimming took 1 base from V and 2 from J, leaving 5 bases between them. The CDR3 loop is CASSLDRQETQYF. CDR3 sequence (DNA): TGTGCCAGCAGCTTAGACAGACAAGAGACCCAGTACTTC.

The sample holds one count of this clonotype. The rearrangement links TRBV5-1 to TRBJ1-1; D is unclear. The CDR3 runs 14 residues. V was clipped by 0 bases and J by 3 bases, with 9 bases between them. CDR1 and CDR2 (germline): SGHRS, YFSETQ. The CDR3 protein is CASSLGTADTEAFF. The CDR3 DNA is TGCGCCAGCAGCTTGGGAACAGCGGACACTGAAGCTTTCTTT.

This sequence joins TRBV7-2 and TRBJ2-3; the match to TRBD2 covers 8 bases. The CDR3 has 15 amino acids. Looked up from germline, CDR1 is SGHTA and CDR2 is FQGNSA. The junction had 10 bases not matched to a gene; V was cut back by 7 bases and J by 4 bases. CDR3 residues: CASTPFPGGPDTQYF. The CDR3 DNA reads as TGTGCCAGCACCCCATTTCCGGGAGGGCCAGATACGCAGTATTTT.

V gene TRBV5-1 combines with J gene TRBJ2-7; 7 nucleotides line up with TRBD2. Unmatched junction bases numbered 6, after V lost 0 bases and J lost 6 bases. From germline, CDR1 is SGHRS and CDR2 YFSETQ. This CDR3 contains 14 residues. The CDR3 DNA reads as TGCGCCAGCAGCTTGGGGGCGGGAGCCGGCGAGCAGTACTTC. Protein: CASSLGAGAGEQYF.

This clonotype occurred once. As DNA, the CDR3 is TGTGCCAGCAGAACAGGGGGGAATATGAACACTGAAGCTTTCTTT. This encodes CASRTGGNMNTEAFF. This chain joins TRBV28 and TRBJ1-1; 8 nucleotides match TRBD1. Germline-derived CDR1 and CDR2 are MDHEN and SYDVKM. J gave up 0 bases and V 6 bases, and 6 bases lay outside the gene matches. The CDR3 extends over 15 amino acids.

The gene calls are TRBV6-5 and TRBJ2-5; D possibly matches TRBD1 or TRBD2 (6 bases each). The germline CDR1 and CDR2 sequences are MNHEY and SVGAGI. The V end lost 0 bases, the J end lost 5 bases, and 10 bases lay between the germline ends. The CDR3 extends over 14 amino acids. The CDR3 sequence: CASSYSRGVETQYF. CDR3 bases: TGTGCCAGCAGTTACTCGAGGGGGGTTGAGACCCAGTACTTC.

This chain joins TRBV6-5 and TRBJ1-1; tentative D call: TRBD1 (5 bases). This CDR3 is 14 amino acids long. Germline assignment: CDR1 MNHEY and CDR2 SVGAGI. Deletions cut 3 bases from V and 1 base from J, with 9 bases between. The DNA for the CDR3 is TGTGCCAGCAGTTATCGAAGGGGGAACACTGAAGCTTTCTTT. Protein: CASSYRRGNTEAFF.

The chain's CDR3 is CASTTTVYSNQPQHF. The CDR3 DNA is TGTGCCAGCACAACGACAGTGTATAGCAATCAGCCCCAGCATTTT. The chain carries TRBV12-3 or TRBV12-4 and TRBJ1-5; maybe TRBD1 (5 bases). The germline V and J ends were trimmed by 7 bases and 0 bases, with 13 bases remaining between them. This CDR3 has 15 residues.

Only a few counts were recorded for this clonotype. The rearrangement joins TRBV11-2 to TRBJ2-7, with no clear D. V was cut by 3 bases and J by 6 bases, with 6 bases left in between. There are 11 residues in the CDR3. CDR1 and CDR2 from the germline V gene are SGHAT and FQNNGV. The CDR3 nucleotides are TGTGCCAGCAGCTTGAGGTTCGAGCAGTACTTC. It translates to CASSLRFEQYF.

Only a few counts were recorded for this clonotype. The DNA for the CDR3 is TGTGCCAGCAGCTTAGACAGCCCAGTAAATTCACCCCTCCACTTT. Its protein product is CASSLDSPVNSPLHF. The chain couples TRBV7-2 to TRBJ1-6; D ambiguous. In germline, CDR1 is SGHTA, CDR2 FQGNSA. This CDR3 region has 15 residues. The V gene lost 1 base and the J gene lost 7 bases, with 11 bases spanning the gap.

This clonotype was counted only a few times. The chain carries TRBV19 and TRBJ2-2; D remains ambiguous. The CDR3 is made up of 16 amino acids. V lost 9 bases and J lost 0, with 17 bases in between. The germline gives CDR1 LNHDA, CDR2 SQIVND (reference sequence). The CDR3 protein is CASTIHSGPNTGELFF. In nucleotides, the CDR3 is TGTGCCAGCACCATCCACTCCGGGCCGAACACCGGGGAGCTGTTTTTT.

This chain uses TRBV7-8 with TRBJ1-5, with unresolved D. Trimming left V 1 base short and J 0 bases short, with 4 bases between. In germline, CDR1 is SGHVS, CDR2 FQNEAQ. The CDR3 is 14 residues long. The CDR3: CASSLVVSNQPQHF. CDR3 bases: TGTGCCAGCAGCTTAGTTGTTAGCAATCAGCCCCAGCATTTT.

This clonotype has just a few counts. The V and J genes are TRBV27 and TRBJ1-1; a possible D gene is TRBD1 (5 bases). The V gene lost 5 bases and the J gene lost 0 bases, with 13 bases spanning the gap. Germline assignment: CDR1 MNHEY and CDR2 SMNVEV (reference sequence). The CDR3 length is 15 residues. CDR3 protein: CASSGSRALNTEAFF. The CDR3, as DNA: TGTGCCAGCAGTGGCTCCAGGGCCCTGAACACTGAAGCTTTCTTT.

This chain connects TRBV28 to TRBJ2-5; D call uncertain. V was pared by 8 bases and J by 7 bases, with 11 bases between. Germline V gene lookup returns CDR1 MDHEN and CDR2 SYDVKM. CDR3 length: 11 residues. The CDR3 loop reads CASWGIGTQYF. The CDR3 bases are TGTGCCAGCTGGGGAATAGGGACCCAGTACTTC.